The rows below give T cell receptor beta chains drawn from one sample of a study of T cell responses to AZD1222 COVID-19 vaccine. Libraries were prepared by immunoSEQ multiplex PCR; TCRdb keeps only in-frame clonotypes and omits some of them. Altogether about 120,000 clones are present, approximately 90% being singletons, with the ten largest covering approximately 20%. Material: peripheral blood, obtained on day 0 of AZD1222 vaccination. The receptor source for this set is an adult in good health. The CDR3 runs from the conserved cysteine through the conserved F or W. The D gene is left open where the match is weak. A clone size is listed for some rows: how often the clone was seen (once, few, many), or a class if it is expanded.

D gene	clone size	V gene	J gene	CDR3 DNA	CDR3 protein
TRBD2	once	TRBV4-3	TRBJ2-3	TGCGCCAGCAGCCAATCCCCCGGCCAGCGGGGAACAGATACGCAGTATTTT	CASSQSPGQRGTDTQYF
-	-	TRBV4-1	TRBJ2-1	TGCGCCAGCAGCCAAGGTCGGGGGGCGAGCTACAATGAGCAGTTCTTC	CASSQGRGASYNEQFF
-	-	TRBV9	TRBJ1-6	TGTGCCAGCAGCGGAGAGTTCCAAAATTCACCCCTCCACTTT	CASSGEFQNSPLHF
TRBD1	-	TRBV9	TRBJ2-2	TGTGCCAGCAGCGTAGAAGGGGGCGCCCCGTTGGGGGAGCTGTTTTTT	CASSVEGGAPLGELFF
-	-	TRBV2	TRBJ1-6	TGTGCCACCGCGTTGGACGCTAATTCACCCCTCCACTTT	CATALDANSPLHF
TRBD1	once	TRBV6-5	TRBJ1-1	TGTGCCAGCAGTTCCCCCGACAGGGGGCGTAGGGGCGCTTTCTTT	CASSSPDRGRRGAFF
-	-	TRBV5-8	TRBJ2-7	TGTGCCAGCAGACGTAACGAGCAGTACTTC	CASRRNEQYF
-	-	TRBV2	TRBJ1-2	TGTGCCAGCAGTGCTTGGGGTGGCTATGGCTACACCTTC	CASSAWGGYGYTF
-	once	TRBV4-3	TRBJ2-2	TGCGCCAGCAGCCAAGATCGCACCGGGGAGCTGTTTTTT	CASSQDRTGELFF
TRBD2	-	TRBV10-3	TRBJ2-7	TGTGCCATCCGGGAGGGCAGGGGTGACGAGCAGTACTTC	CAIREGRGDEQYF
-	-	TRBV27	TRBJ2-1	TGTGCCAGCAGTAACCGAAGGGACCTACCCCCCAATCGGGAGCAGTTCTTC	CASSNRRDLPPNREQFF
TRBD1	-	TRBV6-5	TRBJ1-4	TGTGCCAGCAGTCGGACAGGGTTTAATTATGAAAAACTGTTTTTT	CASSRTGFNYEKLFF
-	few	TRBV21-1	TRBJ2-2	TGTGCCAGCAGCCCCGGTTGGGGTACCGGGGAGCTGTTTTTT	CASSPGWGTGELFF
-	-	TRBV11-3	TRBJ1-1	TGTGCCAGCAGCTTAGCCGGTCAGAACACTGAAGCTTTCTTT	CASSLAGQNTEAFF
-	-	TRBV5-6	TRBJ2-7	TGTGCCAGCAGCTTCTCCGGCAGGGTCGGATACGAGCAGTACTTC	CASSFSGRVGYEQYF
-	-	TRBV7-8	TRBJ2-1	TGTGCCAGCAGCTCGCGGTGGAGCTCCTACAATGAGCAGTTCTTC	CASSSRWSSYNEQFF
TRBD2	-	TRBV5-1	TRBJ2-1	TGCGCCAGCAGCTTGCGAGCGGGGGGCTCCTACAATGAGCAGTTCTTC	CASSLRAGGSYNEQFF
TRBD1	-	TRBV19	TRBJ2-5	TGTGCCAGTACTCACTCCCCAGGGGGCGGCGAGACCCAGTACTTC	CASTHSPGGGETQYF
-	-	TRBV28	TRBJ1-4	TGTGCCAGCCTGACACGTAATGAAAAACTGTTTTTT	CASLTRNEKLFF
-	-	TRBV12-1	TRBJ1-5	TGTGCCAGCAGCCCTGACGGGACACCAGATCAGCCCCAGCATTTT	CASSPDGTPDQPQHF
-	-	TRBV12-3/TRBV12-4	TRBJ2-1	TGTGCCATCGGGAGTGGGAACAATGAGCAGTTCTTC	CAIGSGNNEQFF
TRBD1	-	TRBV7-2	TRBJ2-3	TGTGCCAGCAGCGGGCGATACCGGGACAGGGACACAGATACGCAGTATTTT	CASSGRYRDRDTDTQYF
-	-	TRBV5-1	TRBJ2-7	TGCGCCAGCAGCTTGGAATCTTTCTACGAGCAGTACTTC	CASSLESFYEQYF
-	-	TRBV4-3	TRBJ1-1	TGCGCCAGCAGCCCTGCCAGGGGTTCGGGCACTGAAGCTTTCTTT	CASSPARGSGTEAFF
-	-	TRBV7-3	TRBJ2-1	TGTGCCAGCAGCTCGGGACATCCAGACTACAATGAGCAGTTCTTC	CASSSGHPDYNEQFF
-	-	TRBV9	TRBJ2-5	TGTGCCAGCCAGGGGTACCGAGAGACCCAGTACTTC	CASQGYRETQYF
-	-	TRBV6-5	TRBJ2-7	TGTGCCAGCAGTTACCCGGCCATACTCTCCTACGAGCAGTACTTC	CASSYPAILSYEQYF
TRBD1	few	TRBV5-1	TRBJ2-1	TGCGCCAGCAGCCTCGGGACAGGGCGGGATGAGCAGTTCTTC	CASSLGTGRDEQFF
TRBD1	-	TRBV28	TRBJ2-7	TGTGCCAGCAGTTCCATACCGGGACAGGGCGGCGAGCAGTACTTC	CASSSIPGQGGEQYF
-	-	TRBV7-9	TRBJ2-7	TGTGCCAGCAGCTTAGCGTCCGCCTACGAGCAGTACTTC	CASSLASAYEQYF
-	-	TRBV7-8	TRBJ2-7	TGTGCCAGCAGCTTCGGCGGCCTCTCCTACGAGCAGTACTTC	CASSFGGLSYEQYF
-	once	TRBV10-3	TRBJ2-1	TGTGCCATCAGTGAGTCGAGCACAGAGCAGTTCTTC	CAISESSTEQFF
TRBD1	-	TRBV2	TRBJ2-3	TGTGCCAGCAGGCGACAGGGTAGCACAGATACGCAGTATTTT	CASRRQGSTDTQYF
TRBD1	-	TRBV5-4	TRBJ2-2	TGTGCCAGCAGCTTAGGGGACAGAGACACCGGGGAGCTGTTTTTT	CASSLGDRDTGELFF
-	-	TRBV3-1/TRBV3-2	TRBJ1-4	TGTGCCAGCAGCCAAGAAAAGGTCGCTAATGAAAAACTGTTTTTT	CASSQEKVANEKLFF
TRBD2	-	TRBV4-2	TRBJ2-7	TGTGCCAGCAGCCAATTCAGCGGGGGGACCAACGAGCAGTACTTC	CASSQFSGGTNEQYF
-	-	TRBV6-2/TRBV6-3	TRBJ2-1	TGTGCCAGCAGTTACTTCGGGGGTTTGGGGAATGAGCAGTTCTTC	CASSYFGGLGNEQFF
-	-	TRBV5-4	TRBJ1-4	TGTGCCAGCAGCTCCGGGGCAGGGAATAATGAAAAACTGTTTTTT	CASSSGAGNNEKLFF
-	-	TRBV11-3	TRBJ2-1	TGTGCCAGCAGCAACCGGGACACCGAGCAGTTCTTC	CASSNRDTEQFF
-	-	TRBV12-5	TRBJ1-2	TGTGCTAGTGGTTTGGACCCCGTGCTGAACTATGGCTACACCTTC	CASGLDPVLNYGYTF
-	-	TRBV11-2	TRBJ2-3	TGTGCCAGCAGCTTAATGACTTCCCCCAACACAGATACGCAGTATTTT	CASSLMTSPNTDTQYF
TRBD1	-	TRBV29-1	TRBJ1-5	TGCAGCGTTGAAAGGGGGCAAGGTCAGCCCCAGCATTTT	CSVERGQGQPQHF
TRBD1	-	TRBV3-1/TRBV3-2	TRBJ1-5	TGTGCCAGCAGCGGGCAGGGGGTTGTTGATCAGCCCCAGCATTTT	CASSGQGVVDQPQHF
-	-	TRBV28	TRBJ1-5	TGTGCCAGCTTTCCTGGGCAGGCCACTCAGCCCCAGCATTTT	CASFPGQATQPQHF
-	once	TRBV24-1	TRBJ1-2	TGTGCCACCAGTGACCCCGCCGGGAACTATGGCTACACCTTC	CATSDPAGNYGYTF
TRBD1	-	TRBV30	TRBJ1-1	TGTGCCTGGAGAAACAGGGGAGAGACTGAAGCTTTCTTT	CAWRNRGETEAFF